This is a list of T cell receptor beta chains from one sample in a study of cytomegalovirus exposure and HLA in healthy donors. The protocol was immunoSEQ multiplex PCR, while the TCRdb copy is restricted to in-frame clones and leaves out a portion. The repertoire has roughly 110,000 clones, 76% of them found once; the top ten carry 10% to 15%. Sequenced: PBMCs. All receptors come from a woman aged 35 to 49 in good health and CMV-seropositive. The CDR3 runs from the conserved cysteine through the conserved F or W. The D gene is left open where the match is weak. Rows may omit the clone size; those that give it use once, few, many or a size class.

DNA: TGTGCCAGCAGTCCGGGACAGGGGACCACTCAGCCCCAGCATTTT; CDR3: CASSPGQGTTQPQHF; size: few; D: TRBD1; V: TRBV28; J: TRBJ1-5
DNA: TGTGCCAGCAGCTTAGTCCCAGCAACTAATGAAAAACTGTTTTTT; CDR3: CASSLVPATNEKLFF; size: -; D: -; V: TRBV7-6; J: TRBJ1-4
DNA: TGTGCCAGCAGTACTCAGACAGGCGTCACTGAAGCTTTCTTT; CDR3: CASSTQTGVTEAFF; size: -; D: -; V: TRBV5-8; J: TRBJ1-1
DNA: TGTGCCTGGAGCAATGAACGGACAGGGGGCAGGGGCTACACCTTC; CDR3: CAWSNERTGGRGYTF; size: -; D: TRBD1; V: TRBV30; J: TRBJ1-2
DNA: TGTGCCAGCAGTGTCAGAGGATTATCTAACTATGGCTACACCTTC; CDR3: CASSVRGLSNYGYTF; size: once; D: -; V: TRBV6-1; J: TRBJ1-2
DNA: TGTGCCAGTAGTACCGGACAGAACTATGGCTACACCTTC; CDR3: CASSTGQNYGYTF; size: -; D: -; V: TRBV19; J: TRBJ1-2
DNA: TGTGCCAGCAGCGCAAGACAGGCAGTAGAGACCCAGTACTTC; CDR3: CASSARQAVETQYF; size: -; D: -; V: TRBV7-9; J: TRBJ2-5
DNA: TGTGCCAGCAGCGGAGGCTGGAAAGAGACCCAGTACTTC; CDR3: CASSGGWKETQYF; size: -; D: -; V: TRBV9; J: TRBJ2-5
DNA: TGTGCCAGCAGGGACAGGGGGGGGACAGATACGCAGTATTTT; CDR3: CASRDRGGTDTQYF; size: -; D: TRBD1; V: TRBV6-5; J: TRBJ2-3
DNA: TGCGCCAGCAAACGACAGGGAGCCACTGAAGCTTTCTTT; CDR3: CASKRQGATEAFF; size: once; D: TRBD1; V: TRBV5-1; J: TRBJ1-1
DNA: TGTGCCATCAAAGACCGGGGTACGCAGTATTTT; CDR3: CAIKDRGTQYF; size: -; D: -; V: TRBV10-3; J: TRBJ2-3
DNA: TGTGCCTCCAAAGGTGGGGCATCCTACGAGCAGTACTTC; CDR3: CASKGGASYEQYF; size: -; D: -; V: TRBV2; J: TRBJ2-7
DNA: TGTGCCAGCAGCACGGACTGGATAGATACGCAGTATTTT; CDR3: CASSTDWIDTQYF; size: -; D: -; V: TRBV5-4; J: TRBJ2-3
DNA: TGTGCCTGGAGTGGGCAGGGAAACGGGGAGCTGTTTTTT; CDR3: CAWSGQGNGELFF; size: -; D: -; V: TRBV30; J: TRBJ2-2
DNA: TGCGCCAGCAGCCAAGATCCAACAGGCGGGATCGCTGAAGCTTTCTTT; CDR3: CASSQDPTGGIAEAFF; size: -; D: -; V: TRBV4-1; J: TRBJ1-1
DNA: TGTGCCAGCAGTTACGGAGGACAGCCTACCTACGAGCAGTACTTC; CDR3: CASSYGGQPTYEQYF; size: -; D: -; V: TRBV6-5; J: TRBJ2-7
DNA: TGTGCCAGCAGTTACTCGGGGCAGGGGCAGCATTTT; CDR3: CASSYSGQGQHF; size: -; D: -; V: TRBV6-6; J: TRBJ1-5
DNA: TGTGCCCTTGAGGGGGGGGCTTCGGGGACCCAGTACTTC; CDR3: CALEGGASGTQYF; size: -; D: -; V: TRBV30; J: TRBJ2-5
DNA: TGTGCCAGCAGCTTGGCCGGACTAGCAGCGGGGGAGCTGTTTTTT; CDR3: CASSLAGLAAGELFF; size: -; D: TRBD2; V: TRBV5-4; J: TRBJ2-2